This is a list of T cell receptor beta chains from one sample in a study of blood T cell repertoires in COVID-19. TCRdb's copy holds only in-frame clones and misses some; the assay was immunoSEQ multiplex PCR. Found here are 200,000 or so clones, approximately 83% of them singletons; the top ten hold 3% to 3.5%. Sample: peripheral blood. The receptors originated from a man aged 55 to 70 with acute or convalescent COVID-19. Both conserved end residues are part of each CDR3. Fields, in order: J gene, CDR3 length, D gene, clone size, V gene, CDR3 DNA, CDR3 protein. D genes are given only for firm matches. Not all rows give a size; the values are once, few, many and, for expanded clones, a class.

J: TRBJ2-7
length: 15
D: .
size: .
V: TRBV9
DNA: TGTGCCAGCAGCGTAGCGTCGGGAGATTCCTACGAGCAGTACTTC
CDR3: CASSVASGDSYEQYF

J: TRBJ2-5
length: 15
D: .
size: .
V: TRBV7-9
DNA: TGTGCCAGCAGCATCGACAGGGGAGGGCAAGAGACCCAGTACTTC
CDR3: CASSIDRGGQETQYF

J: TRBJ2-1
length: 15
D: TRBD2
size: .
V: TRBV13
DNA: TGTGCCAGCAGCCCGAGACTAGCGGGATACAATGAGCAGTTCTTC
CDR3: CASSPRLAGYNEQFF

J: TRBJ1-2
length: 17
D: TRBD1
size: .
V: TRBV19
DNA: TGTGCCAGTAGTCGACGGGACAGGGGTATTCGGGACTATGGCTACACCTTC
CDR3: CASSRRDRGIRDYGYTF

J: TRBJ1-3
length: 17
D: .
size: once
V: TRBV5-1
DNA: TGCGCCAGCAGCCTTCAGGGGATAGGAGGTTCTGGAAACACCATATATTTT
CDR3: CASSLQGIGGSGNTIYF

J: TRBJ1-6
length: 13
D: .
size: medium-sized
V: TRBV11-1
DNA: TGTGCCAGCAGCCGCCTGGGGGGATCACCCCTCCACTTT
CDR3: CASSRLGGSPLHF

J: TRBJ1-1
length: 17
D: TRBD1
size: .
V: TRBV5-1
DNA: TGCGCCAGCAGCCCCCACCCACCGGTACCAAACAGGGGTGAAGCTTTCTTT
CDR3: CASSPHPPVPNRGEAFF

J: TRBJ1-5
length: 12
D: .
size: few
V: TRBV15
DNA: TGTGCCACCAGCAGAGACTATCAGCCCCAGCATTTT
CDR3: CATSRDYQPQHF

J: TRBJ2-1
length: 15
D: TRBD2
size: .
V: TRBV14
DNA: TGTGCCAGCAGCCCTAGCGGGAGGGTCTACAATGAGCAGTTCTTC
CDR3: CASSPSGRVYNEQFF

J: TRBJ1-5
length: 15
D: TRBD1
size: few
V: TRBV6-4
DNA: TGTGCCAGCAGTGACTTGGACAGGCGCAATCAGCCCCAGCATTTT
CDR3: CASSDLDRRNQPQHF

J: TRBJ2-3
length: 15
D: TRBD2
size: .
V: TRBV6-4
DNA: TGTGCCAGCAGCACCGGGACTAGCGGGACAGATACGCAGTATTTT
CDR3: CASSTGTSGTDTQYF

J: TRBJ1-1
length: 15
D: TRBD1
size: .
V: TRBV5-1
DNA: TGCGCCAGCAGACCCGGGACAGGGGGGATCACTGAAGCTTTCTTT
CDR3: CASRPGTGGITEAFF

J: TRBJ1-6
length: 13
D: TRBD1
size: .
V: TRBV29-1
DNA: TGCAGCGTTCGACAGGGCGTTAATTCACCCCTCCACTTT
CDR3: CSVRQGVNSPLHF

J: TRBJ1-2
length: 15
D: TRBD1
size: .
V: TRBV27
DNA: TGTGCCAGCAGAATGTTGGGGACAGAGCACTATGGCTACACCTTC
CDR3: CASRMLGTEHYGYTF

J: TRBJ2-3
length: 15
D: TRBD1
size: .
V: TRBV28
DNA: TGTGCCAGCAGGGAAACAGGGGTTAGCACAGATACGCAGTATTTT
CDR3: CASRETGVSTDTQYF